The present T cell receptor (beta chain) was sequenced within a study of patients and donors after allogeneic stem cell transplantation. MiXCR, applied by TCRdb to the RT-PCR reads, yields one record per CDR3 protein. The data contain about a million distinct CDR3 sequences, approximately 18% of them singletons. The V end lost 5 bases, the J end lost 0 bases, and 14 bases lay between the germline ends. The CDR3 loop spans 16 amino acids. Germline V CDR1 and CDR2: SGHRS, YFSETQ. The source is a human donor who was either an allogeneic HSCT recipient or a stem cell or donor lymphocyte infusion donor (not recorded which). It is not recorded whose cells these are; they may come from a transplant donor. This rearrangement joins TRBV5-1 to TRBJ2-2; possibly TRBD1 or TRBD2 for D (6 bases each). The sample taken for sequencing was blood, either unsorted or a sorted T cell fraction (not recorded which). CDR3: CASRITGTPNTGELFF. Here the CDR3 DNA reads TGCGCCAGCAGAATCACAGGGACTCCGAACACCGGGGAGCTGTTTTTT.